The rows below give T cell receptor beta chains drawn from one sample of a study of control samples from healthy donors and cancer patients. The repertoire was sequenced with immunoSEQ multiplex PCR; TCRdb's copy has only in-frame clones and lacks some. The sample gives around 78,000 clones, approximately 94% of which show up once; about 5% is in the top ten. The sequencing input was blood. The receptors come from a woman younger than 30 in good health. Both conserved end residues are part of each CDR3. The D gene is left open where the match is weak. Clone sizes are given selectively: once, few, many, or a class where the clone is expanded.

TRBD1 once TRBJ1-5 TRBV3-1/TRBV3-2 TGTGCCAGCAGCCCCGGGACAGGGGATCAGCCCCAGCATTTT CASSPGTGDQPQHF
TRBD2 - TRBJ2-3 TRBV6-4 TGTGCCAGCAGTGAGAAGGCTGGAGCGGGAGGAGGTGATACGCAGTATTTT CASSEKAGAGGGDTQYF
TRBD1 - TRBJ1-5 TRBV5-1 TGCGCCAGCAGCTTGGAGGGACAGCTTGATCAGCCCCAGCATTTT CASSLEGQLDQPQHF
- - TRBJ2-5 TRBV6-5 TGTGCCAGCCGGGACTTTTGGATGGGCCAGTACTTC CASRDFWMGQYF
- once TRBJ2-7 TRBV2 TGTGCCAGCAGTATAAACCGCGGACCTTCCTACGAGCAGTACTTC CASSINRGPSYEQYF
- - TRBJ2-7 TRBV7-2 TGTGCCAGCAGCCCGGGGACCGGCGAGCAGTACTTC CASSPGTGEQYF
- - TRBJ2-5 TRBV12-5 TGTGCTAGTGCTTCGGAGAAGACCCAGTACTTC CASASEKTQYF
TRBD2 - TRBJ2-5 TRBV10-3 TGTGCCATCAGTGACCTAGCGGGCCCCGGAGAGACCCAGTACTTC CAISDLAGPGETQYF
- once TRBJ1-4 TRBV11-2 TGTGCCAGCACCCAATGGGACCGTGCAACTAATGAAAAACTGTTTTTT CASTQWDRATNEKLFF
- - TRBJ1-2 TRBV6-5 TGTGCCAGCAGACCCACAGGGAACCCCTATGGCTACACCTTC CASRPTGNPYGYTF
- - TRBJ2-5 TRBV7-9 TGTGCCAGCAGCCCTATAAGGGACTTTCCGTACCAAGAGACCCAGTACTTC CASSPIRDFPYQETQYF
- - TRBJ2-5 TRBV5-1 TGCGCCACTAGACAGGTCGGGCTTGAACTCTTTTTGGAGACCCAGTACTTC CATRQVGLELFLETQYF
- - TRBJ2-1 TRBV7-6 TGTGCCAGCAGCTTAAGTCCGGGGGCCACCTACAATGAGCAGTTCTTC CASSLSPGATYNEQFF
- - TRBJ1-2 TRBV11-2 TGTGCCAGCAGCTTTGTGTTTTCTGATGGCTACACCTTC CASSFVFSDGYTF
- - TRBJ1-2 TRBV28 TGTGCCAGCAGGATAGACAGTAATAACTATGGCTACACCTTC CASRIDSNNYGYTF
- once TRBJ1-3 TRBV28 TGTGCCAGCAGTTGGGGTCGGGGTAAAACTGGAAACACCATATATTTT CASSWGRGKTGNTIYF
TRBD1 - TRBJ1-4 TRBV7-8 TGTGCCAGCAGCTACTGGACAGGGAATGAAAAACTGTTTTTT CASSYWTGNEKLFF
- once TRBJ2-2 TRBV5-1 TGCGCCAGCAGCTTGCCAGGGGCGAACACCGGGGAGCTGTTTTTT CASSLPGANTGELFF
- - TRBJ1-6 TRBV7-2 TGTGCCAGCAGCTTAGGGCAGGCAGATAATTCACCCCTCCACTTT CASSLGQADNSPLHF
- - TRBJ1-1 TRBV10-3 TGTGCCATCAGCGGGATCAACACTGAAGCTTTCTTT CAISGINTEAFF
- - TRBJ2-3 TRBV28 TGTGCCAGCAGTTTGGGCGGGGTTGAAGATACGCAGTATTTT CASSLGGVEDTQYF
TRBD1 - TRBJ1-2 TRBV9 TGTGCCAGCAGCGTAGGAGATCGACAGGGACCCGACTATGGCTACACCTTC CASSVGDRQGPDYGYTF
- once TRBJ1-1 TRBV29-1 TGCAGTCTCCGCCTAGACACTGAAGCTTTCTTT CSLRLDTEAFF
- - TRBJ2-6 TRBV29-1 TGCAGCGTTGATGACAGCTCTGGGGCCAACGTCCTGACTTTC CSVDDSSGANVLTF
- - TRBJ2-1 TRBV7-2 TGTGCCAGCAGCTTGGCGGGGTTTCCCTACAATGAGCAGTTCTTC CASSLAGFPYNEQFF
TRBD2 - TRBJ2-1 TRBV6-5 TGTGCCAGCAGGGGAGCGGGAGGAGATATGAATGAGCAGTTCTTC CASRGAGGDMNEQFF
TRBD1 - TRBJ2-3 TRBV24-1 TGTGCCACCCGACAGGGCTCAGATACGCAGTATTTT CATRQGSDTQYF
- - TRBJ2-3 TRBV7-9 TGTGCCAGCAGCTTACTGGGTGGGACGGAGCAGTATTTT CASSLLGGTEQYF
TRBD1 - TRBJ1-4 TRBV13 TGTGCCAGCAGCCCCGGGACAGGGGGTGAAAAACTGTTTTTT CASSPGTGGEKLFF
TRBD2 - TRBJ2-3 TRBV27 TGTGCCAGCAGTGGGGTAGCGGGAGCAGATACGCAGTATTTT CASSGVAGADTQYF
- - TRBJ2-7 TRBV7-8 TGTGCCAGCAGCTCCGGAAACTACGAGCAGTACTTC CASSSGNYEQYF
TRBD1 - TRBJ1-6 TRBV28 TGTGCCAGCGGAGGACAGGGTGCACCCCTCCACTTT CASGGQGAPLHF
TRBD2 - TRBJ2-7 TRBV7-2 TGTGCCAGCAGCTTAGTGTTTGGTCTAGCGGGAGTTGTTTACGAGCAGTACTTC CASSLVFGLAGVVYEQYF
- - TRBJ1-2 TRBV11-2 TGTGCCAGCAGCTTAGTACGAAATGGCTACACCTTC CASSLVRNGYTF
- - TRBJ1-1 TRBV7-3 TGTGCCAGCAGCCCGGGACAGAACACTGAAGCTTTCTTT CASSPGQNTEAFF
TRBD1 - TRBJ1-1 TRBV10-3 TGTGCCATCAGGACCGGGACAGCCATGAACACTGAAGCTTTCTTT CAIRTGTAMNTEAFF
TRBD1 - TRBJ1-4 TRBV5-6 TGTGCCAGCAGCTCGTCCCGGGCCTCAGGGGGAAAACTGTTTTTT CASSSSRASGGKLFF
- - TRBJ1-1 TRBV7-2 TGTGCCAGCAGCTTAGGGTTAGTATCGCAGACAATGAACACTGAAGCTTTCTTT CASSLGLVSQTMNTEAFF
- once TRBJ2-7 TRBV5-8 TGTGCCAGCAGCCTCCGGGCTGCCAACTACGAGCAGTACTTC CASSLRAANYEQYF
TRBD1 few TRBJ2-7 TRBV4-2 TGTGCCAGCAGCCAAGTTCTAGGGACAGGGATCGGCGAGCAGTACTTC CASSQVLGTGIGEQYF
- - TRBJ1-2 TRBV19 TGTGCCAGTAGTATACAAACAAGTAACTATGGCTACACCTTC CASSIQTSNYGYTF
- few TRBJ2-3 TRBV2 TGTGCCAGCAGCCCTACTCTAGTCCTAACTACGCAGTATTTT CASSPTLVLTTQYF
TRBD1 once TRBJ2-3 TRBV2 TGTGCCAGCAGTCGGGACAGAGCTAGCACAGATACGCAGTATTTT CASSRDRASTDTQYF
- - TRBJ2-5 TRBV15 TGTGCCACCAGCAGGGGGGACACGGCGGTAGAGACCCAGTACTTC CATSRGDTAVETQYF